This T cell receptor beta chain comes out of a study of shared clonotypes between healthy human individuals. Clones were read by immunoSEQ multiplex PCR, and TCRdb kept only the in-frame ones, dropping some. The sample contains 2 million to 2.5 million clones, about 94% of which appear only once. Germline V lookup: CDR1 KGHSH, CDR2 LQKENI. CDR3 length: 13 residues. Trimming took off 6 bases at V and 3 bases at J, with 9 bases between the two ends. Overall study results and limits: All-four-donor shared clonotypes had higher generation probabilities than non-shared clonotypes did.

About this clone: The antigen is undetermined.

Donation came from healthy HIV-negative adults that had no recent acute infections or vaccinations. Researchers partitioned CD4+ cells into CD45RA+ naive and CD45RA-negative memory subsets. The source of this sequence is a man aged 18 to 29 in good health. Sequenced material: naive CD4+ T cells sorted from blood. The sample's subset: CD45RA+ positively selected. The chain has TRBV18 and TRBJ2-1, with D perhaps matching TRBD1 (6 bases). DNA for the CDR3: TGTGCCAGCTCTCTGGACAGCTACAATGAGCAGTTCTTC. Translation gives CASSLDSYNEQFF.